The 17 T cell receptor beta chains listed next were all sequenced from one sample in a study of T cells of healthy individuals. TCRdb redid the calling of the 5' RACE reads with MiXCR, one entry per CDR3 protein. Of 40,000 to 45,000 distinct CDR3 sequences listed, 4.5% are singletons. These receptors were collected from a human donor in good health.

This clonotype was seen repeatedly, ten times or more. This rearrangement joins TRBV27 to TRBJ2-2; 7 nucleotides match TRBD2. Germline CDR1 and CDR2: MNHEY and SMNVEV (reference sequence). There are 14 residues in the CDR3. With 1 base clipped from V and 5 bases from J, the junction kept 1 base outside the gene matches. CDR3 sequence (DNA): TGTGCCAGCAGTTTATGGGAGGGGACCGGGGAGCTGTTTTTT. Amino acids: CASSLWEGTGELFF.

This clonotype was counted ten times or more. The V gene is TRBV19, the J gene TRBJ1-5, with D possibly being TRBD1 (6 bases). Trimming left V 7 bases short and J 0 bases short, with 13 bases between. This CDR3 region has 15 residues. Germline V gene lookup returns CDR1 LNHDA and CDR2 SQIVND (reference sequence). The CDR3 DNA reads TGTGCCAGTACCTTGACAGGTAATAGCAATCAGCCCCAGCATTTT. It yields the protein CASTLTGNSNQPQHF.

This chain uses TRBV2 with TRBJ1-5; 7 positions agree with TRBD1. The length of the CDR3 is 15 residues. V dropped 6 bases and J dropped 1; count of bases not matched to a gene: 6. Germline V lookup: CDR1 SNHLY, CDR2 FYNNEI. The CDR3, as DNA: TGTGCCAGCAGAGGTATACAGGGGAGCAATCAGCCCCAGCATTTT. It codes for CASRGIQGSNQPQHF.

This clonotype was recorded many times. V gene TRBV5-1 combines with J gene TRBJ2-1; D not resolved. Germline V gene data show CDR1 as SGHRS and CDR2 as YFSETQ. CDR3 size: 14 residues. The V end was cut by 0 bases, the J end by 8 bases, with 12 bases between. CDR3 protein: CASSLVPIRDEQFF. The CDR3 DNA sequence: TGCGCCAGCAGCTTGGTTCCGATTCGGGATGAGCAGTTCTTC.

The CDR3 DNA follows: TGTGCCTGGAGTGTCCGGGACAGGGGTGCTCTTCAAAGCTCCTATAATTCACCCCTCCACTTT. The encoded protein is CAWSVRDRGALQSSYNSPLHF. The chain combines TRBV30 with TRBJ1-6, with 10 bases aligning to TRBD1. The CDR3 is made up of 21 amino acids. CDR1 and CDR2 from the germline V gene are GTSNPN and SVGIG (reference sequence). Germline trimming cut 0 bases from V and 0 bases from J; bases unmatched to any gene: 14.

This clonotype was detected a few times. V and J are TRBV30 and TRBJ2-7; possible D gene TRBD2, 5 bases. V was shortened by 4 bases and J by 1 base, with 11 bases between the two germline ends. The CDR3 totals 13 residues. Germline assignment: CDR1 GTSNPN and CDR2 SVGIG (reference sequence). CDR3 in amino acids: CAWTPGYSYEQYF. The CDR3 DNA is TGTGCCTGGACTCCGGGGTATTCCTACGAGCAGTACTTC.

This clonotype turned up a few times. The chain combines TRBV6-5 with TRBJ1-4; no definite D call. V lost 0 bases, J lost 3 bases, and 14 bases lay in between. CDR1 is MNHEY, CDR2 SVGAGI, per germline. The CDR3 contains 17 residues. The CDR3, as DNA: TGTGCCAGCAGTTACTCGAATGCGGTTAGGCCTAATGAAAAACTGTTTTTT. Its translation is CASSYSNAVRPNEKLFF.

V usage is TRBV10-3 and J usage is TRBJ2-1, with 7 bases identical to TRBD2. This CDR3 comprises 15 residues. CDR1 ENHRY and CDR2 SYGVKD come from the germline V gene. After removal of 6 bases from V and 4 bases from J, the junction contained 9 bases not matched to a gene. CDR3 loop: CAIRKGRAPYNEQFF. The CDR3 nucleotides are TGTGCCATCAGGAAGGGGAGGGCGCCTTACAATGAGCAGTTCTTC.

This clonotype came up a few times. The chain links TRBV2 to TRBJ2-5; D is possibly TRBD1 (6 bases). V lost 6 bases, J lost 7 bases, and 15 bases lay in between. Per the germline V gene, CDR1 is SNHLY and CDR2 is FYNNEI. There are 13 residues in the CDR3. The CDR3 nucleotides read TGTGCCAGCAGGGGGGCCACCCAGTGGACCCAGTACTTC. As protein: CASRGATQWTQYF.

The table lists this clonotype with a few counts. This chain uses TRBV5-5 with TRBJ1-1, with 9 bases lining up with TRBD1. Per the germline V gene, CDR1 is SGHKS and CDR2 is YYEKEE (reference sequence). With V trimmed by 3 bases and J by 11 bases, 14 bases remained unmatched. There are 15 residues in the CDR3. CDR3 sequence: CASSSSGTGQQRAFF. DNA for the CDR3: TGTGCCAGCAGCTCGTCCGGGACAGGGCAACAGCGGGCTTTCTTT.

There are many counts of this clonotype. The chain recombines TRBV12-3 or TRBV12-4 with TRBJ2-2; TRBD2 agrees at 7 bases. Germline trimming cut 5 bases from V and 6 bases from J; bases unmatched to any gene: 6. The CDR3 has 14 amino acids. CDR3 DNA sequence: TGTGCCAGCAGTCTGGCGGGGAGGGCCGGGGAGCTGTTTTTT. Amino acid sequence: CASSLAGRAGELFF.

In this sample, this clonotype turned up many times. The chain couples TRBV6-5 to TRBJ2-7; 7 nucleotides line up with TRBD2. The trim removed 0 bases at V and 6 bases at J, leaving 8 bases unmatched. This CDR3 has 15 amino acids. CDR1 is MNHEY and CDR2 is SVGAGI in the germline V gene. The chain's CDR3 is CASSYSGEGFSEQYF. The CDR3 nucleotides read TGTGCCAGCAGTTACTCAGGGGAGGGGTTCTCCGAGCAGTACTTC.

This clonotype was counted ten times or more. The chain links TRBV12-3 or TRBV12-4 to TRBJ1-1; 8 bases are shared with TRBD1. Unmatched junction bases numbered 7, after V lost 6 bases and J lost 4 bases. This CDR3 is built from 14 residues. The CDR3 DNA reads TGTGCCAGCAGAAAGGACAGGGTGGCCACTGAAGCTTTCTTT. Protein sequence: CASRKDRVATEAFF.

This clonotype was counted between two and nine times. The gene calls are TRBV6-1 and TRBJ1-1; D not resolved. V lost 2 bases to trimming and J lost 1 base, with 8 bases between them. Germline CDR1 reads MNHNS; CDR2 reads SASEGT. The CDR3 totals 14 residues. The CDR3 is CASSETQENTEAFF. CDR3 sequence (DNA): TGTGCCAGCAGTGAAACGCAAGAGAACACTGAAGCTTTCTTT.

As DNA, the CDR3 is TGTGCCAGCGGAGGGAGCACTGAAGCTTTCTTT. This sequence encodes CASGGSTEAFF. The V and J genes are TRBV7-9 and TRBJ1-1; the D is unclear. V dropped 8 bases and J dropped 4 bases, with 8 bases sitting between them. CDR3 length equals 11 residues. The V gene's germline CDR1 is SEHNR and CDR2 FQNEAQ (reference sequence). Full variable domain (missing parts from reference TRBV7-9 and TRBJ1-1): DTGVSQNPRHKITKRGQNVTFRCDPISEHNRLYWYRQTLGQGPEFLTYFQNEAQLEKSRLLSDRFSAERPKGSFSTLEIQRTEQGDSAMYLCASGGSTEAFFGQGTRLTVV.

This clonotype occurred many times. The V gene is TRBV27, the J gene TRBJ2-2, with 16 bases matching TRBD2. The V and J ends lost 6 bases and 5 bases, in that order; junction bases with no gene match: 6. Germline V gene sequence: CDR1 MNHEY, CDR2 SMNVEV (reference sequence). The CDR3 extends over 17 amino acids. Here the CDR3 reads CASRGLAGGPWTGELFF. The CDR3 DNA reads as TGTGCCAGCAGGGGACTAGCGGGAGGGCCGTGGACCGGGGAGCTGTTTTTT.

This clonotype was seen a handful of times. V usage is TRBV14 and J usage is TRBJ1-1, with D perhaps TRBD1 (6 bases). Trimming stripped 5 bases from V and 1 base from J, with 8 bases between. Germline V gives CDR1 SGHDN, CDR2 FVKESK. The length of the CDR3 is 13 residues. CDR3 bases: TGTGCCAGCAGCAAGGGGGGGAACACTGAAGCTTTCTTT. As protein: CASSKGGNTEAFF.